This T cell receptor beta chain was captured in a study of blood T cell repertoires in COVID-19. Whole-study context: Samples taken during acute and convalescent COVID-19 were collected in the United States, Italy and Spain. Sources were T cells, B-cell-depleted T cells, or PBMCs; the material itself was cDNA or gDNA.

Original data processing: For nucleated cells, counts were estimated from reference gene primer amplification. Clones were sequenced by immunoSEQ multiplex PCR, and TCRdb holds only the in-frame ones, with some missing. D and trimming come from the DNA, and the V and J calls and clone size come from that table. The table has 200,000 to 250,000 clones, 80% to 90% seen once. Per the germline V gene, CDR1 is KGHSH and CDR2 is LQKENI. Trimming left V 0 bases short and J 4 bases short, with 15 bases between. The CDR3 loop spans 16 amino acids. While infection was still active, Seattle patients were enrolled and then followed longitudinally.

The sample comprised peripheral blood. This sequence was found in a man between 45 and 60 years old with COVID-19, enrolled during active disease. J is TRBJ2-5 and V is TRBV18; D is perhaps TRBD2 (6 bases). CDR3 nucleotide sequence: TGTGCCAGCTCACCACCATCGGGAGTGGTTCGAGAGACCCAGTACTTC. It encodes CASSPPSGVVRETQYF.